This T cell receptor (beta chain) originates from a study of blood T cell repertoires in COVID-19. CDR3 length equals 15 residues. The V end lost 3 bases, the J end lost 3 bases, and 13 bases lay between the germline ends. In germline, CDR1 is SGHTS, CDR2 YDEGEE. Original methodology: It was from reference gene primer amplification that nucleated cell counts were estimated. Assay: immunoSEQ multiplex PCR; the TCRdb copy retains only in-frame clones and omits some. For V, J and clone size, that table is used; D and trimming come from the DNA. The data hold about 85,000 clones, with 90% observed a single time.

The rearrangement links TRBV5-8 to TRBJ2-1, with D possibly being TRBD2 (6 bases). Material: peripheral blood. The receptor comes from an elderly woman with active or convalescent COVID-19. The CDR3: CASSSGTLSYNEQFF. Written as DNA, the CDR3 is TGTGCCAGCAGCTCCGGGACTCTCAGCTACAATGAGCAGTTCTTC.